These T cell receptor beta chains were read from a single sample in a study of blood T cell repertoires in COVID-19. Libraries were prepared by immunoSEQ multiplex PCR; TCRdb keeps only in-frame clonotypes and omits some of them. Counted here are about 110,000 clones, around 81% occurring once; the ten biggest clones make up almost 4.5%. Input material: peripheral blood. The receptors were gathered from a human donor in a cohort sampled during active or convalescent COVID-19. Each CDR3 is given with its conserved first and last residue. D genes are given only for firm matches. Part of the rows lack a size; the others show once, few, many or a class for expanded clones.

V,D,J,size,CDR3,DNA
TRBV19,TRBD2,TRBJ2-1,NA,CASNEIAGVYNEQFF,TGTGCCAGTAATGAAATAGCGGGAGTCTACAATGAGCAGTTCTTC
TRBV2,NA,TRBJ1-1,NA,CASRLLAGVTEAFF,TGTGCCAGCAGGCTACTGGCAGGGGTTACTGAAGCTTTCTTT
TRBV12-3/TRBV12-4,NA,TRBJ2-5,NA,CASSLVALETQYF,TGTGCCAGCAGTTTAGTAGCTTTAGAGACCCAGTACTTC
TRBV18,NA,TRBJ2-4,NA,CASSPPQGGMAKNIQYF,TGTGCCAGCTCACCACCACAGGGAGGGATGGCCAAAAACATTCAGTACTTC
TRBV6-1,TRBD1,TRBJ1-2,NA,CASSEGPTGTGLGYTF,TGTGCCAGCAGTGAAGGCCCAACCGGGACAGGGTTAGGCTACACCTTC
TRBV19,TRBD1,TRBJ1-2,NA,CASTRRDSLEGYTF,TGTGCCAGTACAAGAAGGGACAGCCTGGAGGGCTACACCTTC
TRBV19,TRBD1,TRBJ2-5,NA,CASSIFGTGNQETQYF,TGTGCCAGTAGTATATTTGGGACAGGGAACCAAGAGACCCAGTACTTC
TRBV28,TRBD2,TRBJ2-1,NA,CASSSPRWLAGVYNEQFF,TGTGCCAGCAGTTCCCCCCGGTGGCTAGCGGGAGTATACAATGAGCAGTTCTTC
TRBV7-2,TRBD2,TRBJ2-7,NA,CASSKRLRESVLGEQYF,TGTGCCAGCAGCAAACGCCTGCGGGAGTCGGTTCTGGGCGAGCAGTACTTC
TRBV27,TRBD2,TRBJ2-2,NA,CASSPPGGEEGELFF,TGTGCCAGCAGTCCCCCCGGGGGGGAGGAGGGGGAGCTGTTTTTT
TRBV28,TRBD1,TRBJ1-3,NA,CASVGDSRNTIYF,TGTGCCAGCGTGGGGGACAGCCGAAACACCATATATTTT
TRBV7-9,NA,TRBJ2-1,NA,CASSLVTGPYNEQFF,TGTGCCAGCAGCTTAGTAACAGGCCCCTACAATGAGCAGTTCTTC
TRBV30,NA,TRBJ1-6,few,CAWSSGRQGNSPLHF,TGTGCCTGGAGTTCCGGGCGGCAGGGGAATTCACCCCTCCACTTT
TRBV7-9,NA,TRBJ1-6,NA,CASSPGQGSGISPLHF,TGTGCCAGCAGCCCCGGTCAGGGGTCGGGAATTTCACCCCTCCACTTT
TRBV18,TRBD2,TRBJ2-6,few,CASSSGGSGANVLTF,TGTGCCAGCTCATCGGGGGGCTCTGGGGCCAACGTCCTGACTTTC
TRBV18,NA,TRBJ1-2,NA,CASSPGQPGTTNYGYTF,TGTGCCAGCTCACCCGGACAGCCCGGGACGACTAACTATGGCTACACCTTC
TRBV13,TRBD2,TRBJ2-4,NA,CASSPSGGKAKNIQYF,TGTGCCAGCTCACCTAGCGGGGGAAAAGCCAAAAACATTCAGTACTTC
TRBV5-8,TRBD2,TRBJ2-3,NA,CASSSTSGRRRDTQYF,TGTGCCAGCAGCTCGACTAGCGGGAGGCGAAGAGATACGCAGTATTTT
TRBV6-2/TRBV6-3,NA,TRBJ1-2,NA,CASSYLAYGYTF,TGTGCCAGCAGTTACTTGGCCTATGGCTACACCTTC
TRBV11-2,TRBD2,TRBJ2-7,NA,CASSPGAGGLGYEQYF,TGTGCCAGCAGCCCTGGGGCGGGGGGTTTGGGCTACGAGCAGTACTTC